Below are 32 T cell receptor beta chains sequenced from a single sample in a study. Treg sorting used a CD4+CD25+CD127-/low gate. MiXCR was run by TCRdb on the 5' RACE reads, yielding one entry per CDR3 protein. The repertoire includes roughly 9,900 distinct CDR3 sequences, roughly a sixth of them detected once, and roughly 3.8% sits in the top ten. The sample taken for sequencing was Tregs sorted from a lymph node. These receptors all come from a female donor with breast cancer.

The chain uses TRBV12-3 or TRBV12-4 and TRBJ1-6, with TRBD1 matching 8 bases. The V gene end was trimmed by 7 bases and the J gene end by 10 bases; junction bases not matched to a gene: 15. This CDR3 has 16 residues. The CDR3 loop reads CASTLTGAPSGSPLHF. CDR3 DNA sequence: TGTGCCAGCACCTTGACAGGGGCGCCCTCAGGATCACCCCTCCACTTT.

The chain carries TRBV6-1 and TRBJ2-1; D is undetermined. V was shortened by 2 bases and J by 10 bases, with 6 bases between the two germline ends. CDR3 size: 11 residues. Germline V gene data show CDR1 as MNHNS and CDR2 as SASEGT. This chain's CDR3 is CASSEIREQFF. The CDR3 DNA is TGTGCCAGCAGTGAAATCCGGGAGCAGTTCTTC.

By share, this clonotype counts as medium-sized. This chain connects TRBV7-3 to TRBJ2-1; D perhaps matches TRBD2 (5 bases). The CDR3 is 14 amino acids. CDR1 is SGHTA, CDR2 FQGTGA, per germline. Trimming removed 4 bases at V and 9 bases at J, with 16 bases between. In DNA, the CDR3 is TGTGCCAGCAGCTCCAGTCGGGGAAGCGCTGAGCAGTTCTTC. It translates to CASSSSRGSAEQFF.

This clonotype turned up a few times. With a much larger clone just one base away, this may be a read error. This chain joins TRBV20-1 and TRBJ1-1; 7 nucleotides align to TRBD1. The CDR3 covers 12 residues. Germline assignment: CDR1 DFQATT and CDR2 SNEGSKA (reference sequence). The CDR3, as DNA: TGCAGTGCTGCCAGGGGGAACACTGAAGCTATCTTT. It codes for CSAARGNTEAIF.

For this clonotype: A read error may be the cause here, since a much bigger clone is one base away. The V call is TRBV7-2, the J call TRBJ2-2, with 7 bases fitting TRBD2. The ends lost 8 bases at V and 4 bases at J; junction bases unmatched: 4. The CDR3 has 13 residues. Germline CDR1 and CDR2: SGHTA and FQGNSA. The chain's CDR3 is CASGREVTGELFF. The CDR3 nucleotides are TGTGCCAGCGGCCGGGAGGTCACCGGGGAGCTGTTTTTT.

This clonotype was found many times. V and J are TRBV28 and TRBJ2-7, with TRBD1 matching 9 bases. After removal of 7 bases from V and 6 bases from J, the junction contained 16 bases not matched to a gene. Germline V gives CDR1 MDHEN, CDR2 SYDVKM. This CDR3 region has 16 residues. The CDR3 region has the DNA TGTGCCAGCACCTTGTTACCGGGACAGGGTGGTTCCGAGCAGTACTTC. The encoded protein is CASTLLPGQGGSEQYF. The variable domain in full, with the rest retrieved from reference TRBV28 and TRBJ2-7, is DVKVTQSSRYLVKRTGEKVFLECVQDMDHENMFWYRQDPGLGLRLIYFSYDVKMKEKGDIPEGYSVSREKKERFSLILESASTNQTSMYLCASTLLPGQGGSEQYFGPGTRLTVT.

This clonotype is judged medium-sized. The gene calls are TRBV5-1 and TRBJ1-1, with D uncertain. Germline lookup yields CDR1 SGHRS and CDR2 YFSETQ. CDR3 length equals 13 residues. With 4 bases removed from V and 2 bases from J, the gap between germline ends came to 9 bases. CDR3 residues: CASSAGSNTEAFF. CDR3 nucleotide sequence: TGCGCCAGCAGCGCCGGATCCAACACTGAAGCTTTCTTT.

This clonotype was detected many times. V usage is TRBV20-1 and J usage is TRBJ2-7; D gene ambiguous. The CDR3 has 14 amino acids. V lost 0 bases to trimming and J lost 2 bases, with 11 bases between them. Germline assignment: CDR1 DFQATT and CDR2 SNEGSKA (reference sequence). In DNA form, the CDR3 reads TGCAGTGCTAGAGATGGCAGGACCCCCTACGAGCAGTACTTC. This translates into CSARDGRTPYEQYF.

This clonotype is termed medium-sized. V is TRBV29-1 and J is TRBJ2-2; tentatively, D is TRBD1 (6 bases). Germline loops: CDR1 SQVTM, CDR2 ANQGSEA. V lost 1 base and J lost 4, with 19 bases in between. The CDR3 has 17 amino acids. The CDR3 sequence is CSVEVSIGGPTTGELFF. CDR3 nucleotide sequence: TGCAGCGTTGAAGTTTCAATAGGGGGACCCACCACCGGGGAGCTGTTTTTT.

This clonotype is classed as medium-sized. The chain's CDR3 is CASSLVEGIEQYF. DNA of the CDR3: TGTGCCAGCAGCTTGGTCGAGGGGATCGAGCAGTACTTC. This chain joins TRBV5-5 and TRBJ2-7, with D perhaps being TRBD1 or TRBD2 (5 bases each). The CDR3 extends over 13 amino acids. Trimming stripped 0 bases from V and 6 bases from J, with 10 bases between. Per germline, CDR1 SGHKS and CDR2 YYEKEE (reference sequence).

This clonotype is medium-sized within its sample. The chain combines TRBV20-1 with TRBJ2-1; D is unclear. CDR1 is DFQATT, CDR2 SNEGSKA, per germline (reference sequence). V dropped 6 bases and J dropped 6 bases, with 18 bases sitting between them. The CDR3 consists of 14 residues. The CDR3 region is CSASDPRSANEQFF. The CDR3 DNA is TGCAGTGCCTCAGACCCCCGGTCGGCCAATGAGCAGTTCTTC.

This clonotype appeared many times. The V call is TRBV5-1, the J call TRBJ1-2, with 7 bases lining up with TRBD1. V shed 5 bases, J shed 4 bases, and the junction held 8 bases outside the gene matches. Germline V gene data show CDR1 as SGHRS and CDR2 as YFSETQ. CDR3 length: 14 amino acids. In DNA form, the CDR3 reads TGCGCCAGCAGTCCCTCACAGGGGCTCTATGGCTACACCTTC. Its translation is CASSPSQGLYGYTF.

About this clonotype: With a much larger clone just one base away, this may be a read error. The chain links TRBV3-1 to TRBJ2-1, with 10 nucleotides matching TRBD2. Germline V CDR1 and CDR2: LGHDT, YNNKEL (reference sequence). The CDR3 length is 16 residues. V trimming: 8 bases; J trimming: 7 bases; junction bases outside the gene matches: 14. The CDR3 is CASGPLPGLASNEQFF. The CDR3, as DNA: TGTGCCAGCGGCCCCCTCCCGGGACTAGCGTCAAATGAGCAGTTCTTC.

This clonotype qualifies as medium-sized (0.01 to 0.1%). The chain recombines TRBV5-1 with TRBJ2-5; the D is unclear. This CDR3 region has 13 residues. Germline V gene data show CDR1 as SGHRS and CDR2 as YFSETQ. V was shortened by 3 bases and J by 4 bases, with 10 bases between the two germline ends. The CDR3 nucleotides are TGCGCCAGCAGCTCCCGGACGGGAGAGACCCAGTACTTC. This translates into CASSSRTGETQYF.

This clonotype is medium-sized by share. The V and J genes are TRBV7-9 and TRBJ2-7; a weak D match, TRBD2 (6 bases). This CDR3 contains 13 residues. The germline V gene encodes CDR1 SEHNR and CDR2 FQNEAQ (reference sequence). Trimming took off 1 base at V and 4 bases at J, with 8 bases between the two ends. The CDR3 coding sequence is TGTGCCAGCAGCTTAGGGGGGGATTACGAGCAGTACTTC. Its translation: CASSLGGDYEQYF.

This clonotype occurred many times. The chain has TRBV11-3 and TRBJ1-1, with TRBD1 identical over 7 bases. In germline, CDR1 is SGHNT, CDR2 YENEEA. CDR3 length equals 14 residues. V trimming: 5 bases; J trimming: 5 bases; junction bases outside the gene matches: 8. The CDR3 spells CASSGRGRGTEAFF. The CDR3 region has the DNA TGTGCCAGCAGCGGAAGGGGGCGCGGGACTGAAGCTTTCTTT.

The rearrangement joins TRBV5-1 to TRBJ2-1, with unresolved D. Germline values: CDR1 SGHRS, CDR2 YFSETQ. This CDR3 has 17 amino acids. The ends were cut back, 0 bases at V and 6 bases at J, with 19 bases in the middle. This CDR3 reads CASSLGPSRSVGNEQFF. CDR3 sequence (DNA): TGCGCCAGCAGCTTGGGCCCCTCGCGCAGCGTGGGCAATGAGCAGTTCTTC.

V and J are TRBV6-6 and TRBJ1-2; no reliable D call. The CDR3 has 14 residues. Per germline, CDR1 MNHNY and CDR2 SVGAGI (reference sequence). The germline V and J ends were trimmed by 2 bases and 2 bases, with 9 bases remaining between them. The CDR3 coding sequence is TGTGCCAGCAGTTACCCAGAAGGGAACTATGGCTACACCTTC. This sequence encodes CASSYPEGNYGYTF.

In this sample, this clonotype is medium-sized (0.01 to 0.1%). The genes are TRBV12-3 or TRBV12-4 and TRBJ2-2, with D perhaps matching TRBD1 (7 bases). The CDR3 consists of 13 residues. The V and J ends lost 8 bases and 5 bases respectively, with 12 bases between them. The CDR3 DNA reads as TGTGCCAGCGGAGGGGGCAGGACCGGGGAGCTGTTTTTT. It specifies CASGGGRTGELFF.

By share, this clonotype counts as medium-sized. The chain recombines TRBV5-4 with TRBJ2-3; D is ambiguous. The ends were cut back, 0 bases at V and 2 bases at J, with 7 bases in the middle. Germline CDR1 SGHNT, CDR2 YYREEE (reference sequence). This CDR3 contains 14 residues. The CDR3 region is CASSLGLSTDTQYF. The CDR3 bases are TGTGCCAGCAGCTTGGGGCTGTCCACAGATACGCAGTATTTT.

The chain combines TRBV5-1 with TRBJ2-7; maybe TRBD2 (5 bases). Looked up from germline, CDR1 is SGHRS and CDR2 is YFSETQ. The CDR3 length is 15 residues. Deletions cut 6 bases from V and 3 bases from J, with 19 bases between. The CDR3 protein is CASILSAESIYEQYF. CDR3 coding DNA: TGCGCCAGCATCTTATCAGCGGAGAGTATCTACGAGCAGTACTTC.

In this sample, this clonotype turned up a few times. The CDR3 DNA follows: TGTGCCAGCCTACTTCCGGGGGGGCTTGGGGCCAACGTCCTGACTTTC. Translated: CASLLPGGLGANVLTF. The chain uses TRBV5-4 and TRBJ2-6; 8 nucleotides align to TRBD2. The junction had 9 bases not matched to a gene; V was cut back by 7 bases and J by 3 bases. Germline CDR1 reads SGHNT; CDR2 reads YYREEE (reference sequence). The CDR3 length is 16 residues.

By sample share, this clonotype is medium-sized. This sequence joins TRBV5-1 and TRBJ1-3; no clear D gene. Trimming left V 2 bases short and J 0 bases short, with 9 bases between. This CDR3 contains 15 residues. CDR1 and CDR2 (germline): SGHRS, YFSETQ. CDR3 in amino acids: CASSFESYSGNTIYF. CDR3 nucleotide sequence: TGCGCCAGCAGCTTCGAAAGTTACTCTGGAAACACCATATATTTT.

In its sample, this clonotype ranks as medium-sized. The chain joins TRBV29-1 to TRBJ2-7; TRBD1 might be the D (5 bases). The germline CDR1 and CDR2 sequences are SQVTM and ANQGSEA. The CDR3 runs 12 residues. V lost 4 bases and J lost 1, with 8 bases in between. The CDR3 region is CSVGGASYEQYF. Written as DNA, the CDR3 is TGCAGCGTTGGTGGGGCTTCCTACGAGCAGTACTTC.

Turning to this clonotype: A much bigger clone sits one base away, suggesting this may be a read error. This rearrangement joins TRBV30 to TRBJ1-5; 8 positions agree with TRBD1. V shed 5 bases and J 4 bases; nucleotides not matched to a gene: 4. Germline CDR1 and CDR2: GTSNPN and SVGIG (reference sequence). The length of the CDR3 is 13 residues. CDR3 residues: CAWGGQVNQPQHF. The CDR3 bases are TGTGCCTGGGGGGGACAGGTAAATCAGCCCCAGCATTTT.

This clonotype was detected ten times or more. The rearrangement uses TRBV6-1 and TRBJ1-1; no firm D call. CDR3 size: 13 residues. CDR1 and CDR2 (germline): MNHNS, SASEGT. The V gene lost 8 bases and the J gene lost 2 bases, with 12 bases spanning the gap. CDR3 DNA: TGTGCCAGCCATGTAACGCCTAACACTGAAGCTTTCTTT. Translated: CASHVTPNTEAFF.

This clonotype has just a few counts. A read error may explain this, as a much larger clone is one base away. This chain uses TRBV5-1 with TRBJ1-1, with D possibly being TRBD1 (6 bases). Germline V gene lookup returns CDR1 SGHRS and CDR2 YFSETQ. This CDR3 has 11 residues. This CDR3 is CAGSSGQEAFF. The CDR3 DNA sequence: TGCGCCGGCAGTTCTGGACAGGAAGCTTTCTTT.

The chain joins TRBV6-5 to TRBJ1-2; D is unresolved. The CDR3 spans 13 residues. Germline V lookup: CDR1 MNHEY, CDR2 SVGAGI. V lost 6 bases and J 6 bases, leaving 14 bases between the germline ends. The CDR3 nucleotides are TGTGCCAGCAGGTACCGGCTCCGGGATGGCTACACCTTC. Translation gives CASRYRLRDGYTF.

Comments on this clonotype: A read error may be the cause here, since a much bigger clone is one base away. The chain uses TRBV6-5 and TRBJ2-7; D may correspond to TRBD1 or TRBD2 (7 bases each). The germline gives CDR1 MNHEY, CDR2 SVGAGI. Trimming took off 6 bases at V and 6 bases at J, with 18 bases between the two ends. The CDR3 extends over 14 amino acids. CDR3 in amino acids: CASSPWGGGGEQYF. The CDR3 region has the DNA TGTGCCAGCAGCCCCTGGGGAGGGGGCGGCGAGCAGTACTTC.

This clonotype was counted a few times. This chain uses TRBV6-5 with TRBJ2-7; either TRBD1 or TRBD2 may supply D (5 bases each). Germline CDR1 is MNHEY and CDR2 is SVGAGI. This CDR3 contains 14 residues. Deletions cut 5 bases from V and 4 bases from J, with 15 bases between. The CDR3 region is CASSLRDAQYEQYF. CDR3 bases: TGTGCCAGCAGTCTCCGGGACGCACAATACGAGCAGTACTTC.

The chain is built from TRBV7-8 and TRBJ1-2; the D is unclear. The V end was cut by 5 bases, the J end by 2 bases, with 12 bases between. The CDR3 has 14 residues. CDR1 and CDR2 (germline): SGHVS, FQNEAQ. CDR3: CASSPSHGNYGYTF. The CDR3 DNA follows: TGTGCCAGCAGCCCTTCCCACGGAAACTATGGCTACACCTTC.

Details on this clonotype: A much larger clone differs from this one at a single base, so this may be a read error. The gene calls are TRBV19 and TRBJ1-3; D gene ambiguous. Germline V gives CDR1 LNHDA, CDR2 SQIVND (reference sequence). The CDR3 is made up of 13 amino acids. V lost 8 bases, J lost 0 bases, and 8 bases lay in between. The CDR3 DNA reads TGTGCCAGTGGTACGAGCTCTGGAAACACCATATATTTT. Amino acids: CASGTSSGNTIYF.